Sequencing of this T cell receptor (beta chain) was carried out in a study of blood T cells in healthy people across ages. Study-wide results and limits: The CMV status of each donor remained undetermined, and this could have confounded shifts in expanded clonotypes.

Trimming at V came to 4 bases and at J to 10 bases, leaving 13 bases not matched to a gene. CDR1 is SGHRS and CDR2 is YFSETQ in the germline V gene. This CDR3 contains 15 residues. Comments on this clonotype: No antigen is known for it.

A J-beta primer mix and a sample-barcoded 5' primer were used in a second PCR of roughly 6 to 12 cycles. MiXCR, applied by TCRdb to the 5' RACE reads, yields one record per CDR3 protein. The data show hundreds of thousands of distinct CDR3 sequences, about 30% seen once. The clonotype comes from a woman of 80 years or more in good health. The chain carries TRBV5-1 and TRBJ2-1; 8 bases are a match to TRBD2. Sequenced: blood. The chain's CDR3 is CASSPQSGGSGEQFF. DNA for the CDR3: TGCGCCAGCAGCCCCCAAAGCGGGGGTTCTGGGGAGCAGTTCTTC.